The T cell receptor (beta chain) described here comes from a study of T cell repertoires in cytomegalovirus infection. Findings and limits, study-wide: Cumulative public TCR beta family frequency identified carriers of CMV plus the relevant HLA.

This clonotype was seen ten or more times. The antigen remains unidentified. Trimming took off 5 bases at V and 4 bases at J, with 12 bases between the two ends. The CDR3 totals 13 residues. In germline, CDR1 is SGHTA, CDR2 FQGNSA. TCRdb fed the reads into MiXCR, producing one record per CDR3 protein. Counted here are some 160,000 distinct CDR3 sequences, 17% occurring once; the ten biggest clones make up approximately 18%. The chain recombines TRBV7-2 with TRBJ2-7, with unresolved D. The specimen was CD8+ T cells from PBMCs. The clonotype originates from a human donor in good health (CMV status not recorded). Some clones in this sample may be carry-over from other donors' samples. The CDR3 protein is CASSPNKIYEQYF. DNA for the CDR3: TGTGCCAGCAGCCCCAACAAAATATACGAGCAGTACTTC.